The 10 T cell receptor beta chains reported below all come from one sample, sequenced in a study of T cells in women clearing cervical HPV infection. The protocol was immunoSEQ multiplex PCR, while the TCRdb copy is restricted to in-frame clones and leaves out a portion. Its clone listing holds about 36,000 clones. Material: blood buffy coat. These receptors came from a woman between 18 and 70 years old with a cervical HPV16 infection that either progressed to CIN3+ or cleared (not recorded which).

Note on this clone: The CDR3 end falls 3 residues outside the read, so it is completed with the germline J gene. This sequence joins TRBV5-5 and TRBJ2-7; possible D gene TRBD2, 7 bases. V gave up 2 bases and J gave up 3 bases, with 15 bases separating them. The CDR3 is made up of 15 amino acids. Germline V gene data show CDR1 as SGHKS and CDR2 as YYEKEE (reference sequence). CDR3 region: CASSFGRTEFYEQYF. The DNA read from the CDR3 is TGTGCCAGCAGCTTCGGGAGGACAGAGTTCTACGAG. Complete variable domain (other parts from reference TRBV5-5 and TRBJ2-7): DAGVTQSPTHLIKTRGQQVTLRCSPISGHKSVSWYQQVLGQGPQFIFQYYEKEERGRGNFPDRFSARQFPNYSSELNVNALLLGDSALYLCASSFGRTEFYEQYFGPGTRLTVT.

This clone counts as medium-sized by frequency. The read terminates 3 residues before the CDR3 end, so the remaining end is supplied by the germline J gene. This sequence joins TRBV7-9 and TRBJ2-4; 7 bases are shared with TRBD2. The CDR3 sequence is 15 residues long. J was trimmed by 1 base and V by 5 bases; bases with no gene match: 5. The germline CDR1 and CDR2 sequences are SEHNR and FQNEAQ (reference sequence). This CDR3 is CASSPRGMAKNIQYF. CDR3 bases read: TGTGCCAGCAGCCCGCGGGGGATGGCCAAAAACATT.

With regard to this clone: The read terminates 3 residues before the CDR3 end, so the remaining end is supplied by the germline J gene. The chain combines TRBV20-1 with TRBJ2-7, with TRBD1 matching over 7 bases. J lost 4 bases, V lost 2 bases, and 11 bases had no gene match. Germline V gene lookup returns CDR1 DFQATT and CDR2 SNEGSKA (reference sequence). This CDR3 has 15 residues. The chain's CDR3 is CSARQTGPTLYEQYF. The CDR3 bases that were read are TGCAGTGCTAGACAGACAGGGCCAACCCTGTACGAG.

Points on this clone: Coverage ceases 3 residues before the CDR3 finishes, and the germline J gene fills in the end. The chain joins TRBV20-1 to TRBJ2-7, with 8 bases matching TRBD1. The germline V gene encodes CDR1 DFQATT and CDR2 SNEGSKA (reference sequence). The CDR3 contains 13 residues. V shed 5 bases and J 3 bases; nucleotides not matched to a gene: 6. The CDR3 reads CSAARTGSYEQYF. The sequenced part of the CDR3 DNA is TGCAGTGCTGCCCGGACAGGGAGCTACGAG.

As concerns this clone: The read finishes 3 residues shy of the CDR3 end, and the germline J gene is used to complete it. V usage is TRBV7-7 and J usage is TRBJ2-3; possibly TRBD1 for D (7 bases). Germline loops: CDR1 SSHAT, CDR2 FNYEAQ (reference sequence). This CDR3 has 16 residues. The CDR3 DNA, read in part, is TGTGCCAGCAGCTTAGCGGGTCGGCAGGGGGGAGAGACG. This encodes CASSLAGRQGGET. The full CDR3 sequence reads CASSLAGRQGGETQYF.

In the case of this clone: The read finishes 3 residues shy of the CDR3 end, and the germline J gene is used to complete it. The V gene is TRBV7-2, the J gene TRBJ2-4, with 11 bases aligning to TRBD1. The CDR3 runs 13 residues. Germline CDR1 reads SGHTA; CDR2 reads FQGNSA. The chain's CDR3 is CASSMGQGDGQYF. CDR3 DNA, as far as it was read: TGTGCCAGCAGCATGGGACAGGGGGACGGT.

Points on this clone: The sequenced fragment ends 3 residues before the CDR3 boundary, so the rest is inferred from the germline J gene. This rearrangement joins TRBV20-1 to TRBJ2-7, with 7 bases aligning to TRBD1. Germline values: CDR1 DFQATT, CDR2 SNEGSKA (reference sequence). The length of the CDR3 is 15 residues. V trimming: 3 bases; J trimming: 4 bases; junction bases outside the gene matches: 12. This CDR3 is CSASPRTGVFYEQYF. CDR3 bases read: TGCAGTGCTAGCCCCCGGACAGGAGTTTTTTACGAG.

A note on this clone: The CDR3 end is not reached by the read, which stops 3 residues before it; the germline J gene fills it in. V and J are TRBV20-1 and TRBJ2-2; 8 bases match TRBD2. Trimming removed 3 bases from V and 3 bases from J; junction bases left unmatched: 3. Per the germline V gene, CDR1 is DFQATT and CDR2 is SNEGSKA (reference sequence). The CDR3 is 14 residues long. The sequenced part of the CDR3 DNA is TGCAGTGCTAGGTTCGGGGGGGACACCGGGGAG. Its protein product is CSARFGGDTGE. The whole CDR3 protein reads CSARFGGDTGELFF.

Details on this clone: The read gets to within 3 residues of the CDR3 end, and the germline J gene fills in the rest. The chain carries TRBV6-1 and TRBJ2-3, with D perhaps TRBD1 (6 bases). The CDR3 consists of 15 residues. From germline, CDR1 is MNHNS and CDR2 SASEGT. The CDR3 sequence: CASSEPVGQNQPQYF. CDR3 DNA (partial): TGTGCCAGCAGCGAACCCGTCGGACAGAATCAGCCG.

The CDR3 here is CASSLDGSGNYGYTF. The CDR3 DNA, read in part, is TGCGCCAGCAGCTTGGACGGGAGCGGTAACTATGGC. This rearrangement joins TRBV5-1 to TRBJ1-2; D call uncertain. The read ends 3 residues shy of where the CDR3 ends; the end is completed using the germline J gene. This CDR3 region has 15 residues. Germline V gene data show CDR1 as SGHRS and CDR2 as YFSETQ. Between the trimmed V and J ends, which lost 0 bases and 1 base, there was a span of 10 bases.